One T cell receptor (beta chain) is described in this entry. The V gene's germline CDR1 is DFQATT and CDR2 SNEGSKA (reference sequence). The V and J ends lost 3 bases and 0 bases respectively, with 16 bases between them. The CDR3 loop spans 16 amino acids. During active infection, Seattle patients enrolled and were then monitored through disease. The data stem from a study of blood T cell repertoires in COVID-19. Across the whole study: Acute and convalescent COVID-19 specimens originated in the United States, Italy and Spain.

In the authors' methods: From reference gene primer amplification, estimates of nucleated cell counts were derived. This table comes from immunoSEQ multiplex PCR, and its TCRdb copy is limited to in-frame clones, with some not included. Clonal size and the V and J genes are those of that table, whereas D and trimming came from the DNA. Here the sample spans hundreds of thousands of clones, more than 80% being singletons. The receptor was isolated from a woman under 40 with COVID-19, enrolled during active disease. The sequenced material came from peripheral blood. This chain links TRBV20-1 with TRBJ2-3; D gene uncertain. The CDR3 DNA reads as TGCAGTGCTAGTCCACTACTCTACCGAAGCACAGATACGCAGTATTTT. It codes for CSASPLLYRSTDTQYF.